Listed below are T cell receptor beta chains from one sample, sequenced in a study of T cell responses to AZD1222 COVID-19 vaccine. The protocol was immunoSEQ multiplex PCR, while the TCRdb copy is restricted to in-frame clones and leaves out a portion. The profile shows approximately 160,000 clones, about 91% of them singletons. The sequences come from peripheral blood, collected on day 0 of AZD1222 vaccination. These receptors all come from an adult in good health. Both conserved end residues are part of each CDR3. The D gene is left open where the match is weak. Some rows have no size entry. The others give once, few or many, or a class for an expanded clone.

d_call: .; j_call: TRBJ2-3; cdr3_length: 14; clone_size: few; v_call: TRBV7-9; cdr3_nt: TGTGCCAGCAGCTTTGGTAGGGTCACAGATACGCAGTATTTT; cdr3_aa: CASSFGRVTDTQYF
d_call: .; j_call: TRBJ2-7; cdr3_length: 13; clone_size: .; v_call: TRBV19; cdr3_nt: TGTGCCAGTAGTATTCAGGCCCCCTACGAGCAGTACTTC; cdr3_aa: CASSIQAPYEQYF
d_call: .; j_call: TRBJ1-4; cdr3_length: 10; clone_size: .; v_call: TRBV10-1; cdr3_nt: TGCGCCAGCAGGCAGGAAAAACTGTTTTTT; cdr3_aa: CASRQEKLFF
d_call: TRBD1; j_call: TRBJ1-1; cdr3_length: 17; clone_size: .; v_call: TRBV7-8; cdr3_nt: TGTGCCAGCAGCCTCCACCCAGGACAGGTCATGAACACTGAAGCTTTCTTT; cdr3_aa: CASSLHPGQVMNTEAFF
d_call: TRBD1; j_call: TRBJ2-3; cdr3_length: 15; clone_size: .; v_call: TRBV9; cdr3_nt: TGTGCCAGCAGCGTAGCAGGGGGCAACGCAGATACGCAGTATTTT; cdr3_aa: CASSVAGGNADTQYF
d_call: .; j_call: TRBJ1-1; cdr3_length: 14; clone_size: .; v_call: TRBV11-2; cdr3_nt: TGTGCCAGCAGCTTAGTTACGGGGCCCACTGAAGCTTTCTTT; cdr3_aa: CASSLVTGPTEAFF
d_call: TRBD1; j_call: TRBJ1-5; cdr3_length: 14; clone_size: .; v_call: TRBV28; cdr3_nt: TGTGCCAGCAGCCCGGACAGGGCAGATCAGCCCCAGCATTTT; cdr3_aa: CASSPDRADQPQHF
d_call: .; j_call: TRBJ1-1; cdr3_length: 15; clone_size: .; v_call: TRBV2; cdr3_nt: TGTGCCAGCAGCCAAGTGTCCACCTGGGCCACTGAAGCTTTCTTT; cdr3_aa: CASSQVSTWATEAFF
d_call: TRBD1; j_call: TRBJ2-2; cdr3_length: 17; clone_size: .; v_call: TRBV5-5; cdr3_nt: TGTGCCAGCAGCCTTCGGACAGGGGTTTCTAACACCGGGGAGCTGTTTTTT; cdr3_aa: CASSLRTGVSNTGELFF
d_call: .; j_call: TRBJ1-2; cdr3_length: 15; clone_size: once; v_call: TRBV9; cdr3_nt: TGTGCCAGCAGCGTAGAGTTAGGGGTTTACTATGGCTACACCTTC; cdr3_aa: CASSVELGVYYGYTF
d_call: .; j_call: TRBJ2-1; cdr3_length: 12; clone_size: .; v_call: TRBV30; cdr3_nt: TGTGCCTGGAGCGCGGCGACCAATGAGCAGTTCTTC; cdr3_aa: CAWSAATNEQFF
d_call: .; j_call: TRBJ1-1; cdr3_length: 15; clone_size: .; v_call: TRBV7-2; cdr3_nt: TGTGCCAGCAGCCATGCGGGACGACGGAGCACTGAAGCTTTCTTT; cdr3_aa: CASSHAGRRSTEAFF
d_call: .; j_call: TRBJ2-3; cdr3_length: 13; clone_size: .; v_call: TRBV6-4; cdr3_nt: TGTGCCAGCAGTGAACGGGGCACAGATACGCAGTATTTT; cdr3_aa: CASSERGTDTQYF
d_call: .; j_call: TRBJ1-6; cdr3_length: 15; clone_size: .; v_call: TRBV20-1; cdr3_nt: TGCAGTGCTAGTTCTATTCAGGGGCGGAATTCACCCCTCCACTTT; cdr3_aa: CSASSIQGRNSPLHF
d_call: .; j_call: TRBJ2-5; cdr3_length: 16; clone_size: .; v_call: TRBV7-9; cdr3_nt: TGTGCCAGCAGCTTCGGACTTGGGGGAGGAGGAGAGACCCAGTACTTC; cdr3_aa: CASSFGLGGGGETQYF
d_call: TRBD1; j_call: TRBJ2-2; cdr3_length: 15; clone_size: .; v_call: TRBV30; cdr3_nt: TGTGCCTGGAGCTATGGACAGGGAATCTCCGGGGAGCTGTTTTTT; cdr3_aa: CAWSYGQGISGELFF
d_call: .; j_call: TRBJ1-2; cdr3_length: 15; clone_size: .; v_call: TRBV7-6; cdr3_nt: TGTGCCAGCAGCCCCCTCCGGGTGGGGACTTATGGCTACACCTTC; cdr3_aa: CASSPLRVGTYGYTF
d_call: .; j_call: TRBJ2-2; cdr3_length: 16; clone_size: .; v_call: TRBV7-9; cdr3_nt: TGTGCCAGCAGCGGGGGGATCTTTGGGAGCGCCGGGGAGCTGTTTTTT; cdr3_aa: CASSGGIFGSAGELFF
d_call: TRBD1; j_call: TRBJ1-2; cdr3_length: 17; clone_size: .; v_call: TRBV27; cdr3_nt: TGTGCCAGCAGTCCTCAGTCCCGGGACAGGGGCCCGTATGGCTACACCTTC; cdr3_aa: CASSPQSRDRGPYGYTF
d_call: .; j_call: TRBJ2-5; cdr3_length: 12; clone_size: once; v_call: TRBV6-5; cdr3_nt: TGTGCCAGCAGTTACCCGCACGAGACCCAGTACTTC; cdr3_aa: CASSYPHETQYF
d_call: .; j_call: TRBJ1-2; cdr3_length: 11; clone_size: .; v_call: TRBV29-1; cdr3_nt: TGCAGCGTTGGGCAGGAAGGTGGCTACACCTTC; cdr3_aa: CSVGQEGGYTF